This TCR beta chain derives from a study of blood T cell repertoires in COVID-19. The CDR3 has 18 amino acids. V was trimmed by 0 bases and J by 0 bases, leaving 16 bases between them. Here immunoSEQ multiplex PCR was the method, and the copy in TCRdb shows in-frame clones only, minus some. The data contain some 400,000 clones, approximately 89% of them singletons. This sequence was found in a woman in her sixties or seventies with COVID-19, enrolled during active disease. V and J are TRBV5-3 and TRBJ1-5; no reliable D call. TRBV5-3 is assigned to the ORF class and has an uncertain function. The sample consisted of peripheral blood. CDR3 amino acids: CARSLGRIRDDSNQPQHF. CDR3 nucleotide sequence: TGTGCCAGAAGCTTGGGGAGGATTCGCGATGATAGCAATCAGCCCCAGCATTTT.